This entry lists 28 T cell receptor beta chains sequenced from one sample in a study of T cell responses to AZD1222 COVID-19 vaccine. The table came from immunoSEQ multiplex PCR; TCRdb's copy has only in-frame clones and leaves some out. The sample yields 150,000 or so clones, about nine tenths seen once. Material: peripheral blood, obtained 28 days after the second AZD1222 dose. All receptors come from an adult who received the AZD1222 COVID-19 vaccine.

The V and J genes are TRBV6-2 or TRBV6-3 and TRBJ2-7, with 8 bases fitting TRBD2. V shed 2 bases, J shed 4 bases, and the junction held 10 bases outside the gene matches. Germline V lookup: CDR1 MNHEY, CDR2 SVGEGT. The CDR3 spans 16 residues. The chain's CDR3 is CASSYTGGLGLYEQYF. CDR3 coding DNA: TGTGCCAGCAGTTACACCGGGGGACTAGGACTTTACGAGCAGTACTTC.

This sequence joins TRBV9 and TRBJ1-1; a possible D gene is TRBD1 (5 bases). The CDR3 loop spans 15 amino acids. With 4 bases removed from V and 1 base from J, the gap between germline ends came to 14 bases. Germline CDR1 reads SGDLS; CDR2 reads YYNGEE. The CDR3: CASSQYLGQNTEAFF. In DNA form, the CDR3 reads TGTGCCAGCAGCCAATACCTCGGACAGAACACTGAAGCTTTCTTT.

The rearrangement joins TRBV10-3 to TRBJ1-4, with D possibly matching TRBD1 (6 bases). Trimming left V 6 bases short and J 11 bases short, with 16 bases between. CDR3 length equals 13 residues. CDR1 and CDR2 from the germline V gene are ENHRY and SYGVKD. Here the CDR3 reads CAIRTQDRSKLFF. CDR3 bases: TGTGCCATCAGGACCCAGGACAGATCTAAACTGTTTTTT.

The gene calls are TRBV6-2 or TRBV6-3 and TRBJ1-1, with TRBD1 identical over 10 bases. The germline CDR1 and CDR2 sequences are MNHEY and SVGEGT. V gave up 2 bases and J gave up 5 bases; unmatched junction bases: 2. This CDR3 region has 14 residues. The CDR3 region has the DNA TGTGCCAGCAGTTACGACAGGGGGCGAACTGAAGCTTTCTTT. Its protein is CASSYDRGRTEAFF.

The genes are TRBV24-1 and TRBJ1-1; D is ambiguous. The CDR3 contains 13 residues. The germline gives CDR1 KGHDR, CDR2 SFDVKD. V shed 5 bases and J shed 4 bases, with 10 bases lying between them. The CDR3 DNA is TGTGCCACCAGTGGACCGGGCACCACTGAAGCTTTCTTT. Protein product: CATSGPGTTEAFF.

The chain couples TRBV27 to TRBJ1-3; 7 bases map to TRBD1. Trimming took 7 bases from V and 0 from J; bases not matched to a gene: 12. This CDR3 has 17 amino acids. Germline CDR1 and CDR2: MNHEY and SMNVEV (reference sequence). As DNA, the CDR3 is TGTGCCAGCATCACAGAAGGACAGGAGAGCTCTGGAAACACCATATATTTT. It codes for CASITEGQESSGNTIYF.

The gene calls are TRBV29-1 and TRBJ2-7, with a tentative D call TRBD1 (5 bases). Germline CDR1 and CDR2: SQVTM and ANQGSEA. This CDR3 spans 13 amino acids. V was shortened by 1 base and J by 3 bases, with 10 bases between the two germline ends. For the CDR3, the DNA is TGCAGCGTTGAAGGGGGCGGTGGCTACGAGCAGTACTTC. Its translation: CSVEGGGGYEQYF.

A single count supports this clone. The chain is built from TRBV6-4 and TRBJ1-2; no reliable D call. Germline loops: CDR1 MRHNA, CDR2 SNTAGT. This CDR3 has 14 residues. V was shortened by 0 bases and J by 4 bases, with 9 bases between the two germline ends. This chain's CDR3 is CASSDSGLGYGYTF. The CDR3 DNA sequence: TGTGCCAGCAGTGACTCAGGTCTCGGCTATGGCTACACCTTC.

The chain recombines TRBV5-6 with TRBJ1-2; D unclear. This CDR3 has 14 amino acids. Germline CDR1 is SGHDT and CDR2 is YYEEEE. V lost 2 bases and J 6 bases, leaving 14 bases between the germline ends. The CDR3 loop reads CASSLDGSSDGYTF. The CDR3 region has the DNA TGTGCCAGCAGCTTAGACGGGAGCTCTGATGGCTACACCTTC.

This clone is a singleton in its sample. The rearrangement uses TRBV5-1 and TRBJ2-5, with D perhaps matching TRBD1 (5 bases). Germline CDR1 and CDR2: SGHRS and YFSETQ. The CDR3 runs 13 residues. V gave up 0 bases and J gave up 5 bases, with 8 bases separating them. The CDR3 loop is CASSLVKGETQYF. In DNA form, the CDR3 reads TGCGCCAGCAGCTTGGTCAAGGGGGAGACCCAGTACTTC.

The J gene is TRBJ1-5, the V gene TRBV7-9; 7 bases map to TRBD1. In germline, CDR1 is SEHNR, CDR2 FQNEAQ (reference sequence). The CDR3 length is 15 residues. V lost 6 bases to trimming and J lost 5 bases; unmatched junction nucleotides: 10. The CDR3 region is CASRITDRTDQPQHF. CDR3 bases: TGTGCCAGCAGAATAACGGACAGGACAGATCAGCCCCAGCATTTT.

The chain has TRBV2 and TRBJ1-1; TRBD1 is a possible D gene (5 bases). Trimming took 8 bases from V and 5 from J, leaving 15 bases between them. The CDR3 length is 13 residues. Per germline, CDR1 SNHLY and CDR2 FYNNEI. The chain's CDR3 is CASATMGGTEAFF. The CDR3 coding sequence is TGTGCCAGCGCTACAATGGGGGGGACTGAAGCTTTCTTT.

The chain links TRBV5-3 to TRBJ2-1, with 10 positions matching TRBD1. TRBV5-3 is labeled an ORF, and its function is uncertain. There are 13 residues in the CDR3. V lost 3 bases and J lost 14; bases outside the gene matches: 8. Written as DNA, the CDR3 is TGTGCCAGAAGCTCCGGACAGGGGGTGTCGGAGTTCTTC. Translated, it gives CARSSGQGVSEFF.

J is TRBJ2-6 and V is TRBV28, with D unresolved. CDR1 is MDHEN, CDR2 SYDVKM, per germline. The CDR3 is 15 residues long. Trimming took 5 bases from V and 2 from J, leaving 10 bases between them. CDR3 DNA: TGTGCCAGCAGTCCAGCCTTACCTGGGGCCAACGTCCTGACTTTC. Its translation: CASSPALPGANVLTF. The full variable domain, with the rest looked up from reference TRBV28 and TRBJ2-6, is DVKVTQSSRYLVKRTGEKVFLECVQDMDHENMFWYRQDPGLGLRLIYFSYDVKMKEKGDIPEGYSVSREKKERFSLILESASTNQTSMYLCASSPALPGANVLTFGAGSRLTVL.

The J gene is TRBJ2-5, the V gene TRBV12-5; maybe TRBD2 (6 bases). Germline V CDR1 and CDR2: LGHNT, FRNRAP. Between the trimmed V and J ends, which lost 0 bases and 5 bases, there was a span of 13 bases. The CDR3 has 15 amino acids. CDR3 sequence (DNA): TGTGCTAGTGGTTTGGTACGGGGGTTAGGGGAGACCCAGTACTTC. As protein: CASGLVRGLGETQYF. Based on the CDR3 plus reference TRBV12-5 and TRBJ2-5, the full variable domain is DARVTQTPRHKVTEMGQEVTMRCQPILGHNTVFWYRQTMMQGLELLAYFRNRAPLDDSGMPKDRFSAEMPDATLATLKIQPSEPRDSAVYFCASGLVRGLGETQYFGPGTRLLVL.

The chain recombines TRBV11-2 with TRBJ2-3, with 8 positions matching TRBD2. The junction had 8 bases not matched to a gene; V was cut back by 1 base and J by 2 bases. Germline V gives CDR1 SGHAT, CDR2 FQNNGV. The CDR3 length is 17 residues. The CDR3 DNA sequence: TGTGCCAGCAGCTTAGGACTAGCGCGGAGCCTCACAGATACGCAGTATTTT. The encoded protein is CASSLGLARSLTDTQYF. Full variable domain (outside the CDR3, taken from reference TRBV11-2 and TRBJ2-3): EAGVAQSPRYKIIEKRQSVAFWCNPISGHATLYWYQQILGQGPKLLIQFQNNGVVDDSQLPKDRFSAERLKGVDSTLKIQPAKLEDSAVYLCASSLGLARSLTDTQYFGPGTRLTVL.

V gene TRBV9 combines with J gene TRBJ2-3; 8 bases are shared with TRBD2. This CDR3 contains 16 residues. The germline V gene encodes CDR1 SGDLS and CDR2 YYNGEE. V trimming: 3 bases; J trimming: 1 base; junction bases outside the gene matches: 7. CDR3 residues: CASSDISGARTDTQYF. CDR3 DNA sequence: TGTGCCAGCAGCGACATTAGCGGGGCGCGCACAGATACGCAGTATTTT.

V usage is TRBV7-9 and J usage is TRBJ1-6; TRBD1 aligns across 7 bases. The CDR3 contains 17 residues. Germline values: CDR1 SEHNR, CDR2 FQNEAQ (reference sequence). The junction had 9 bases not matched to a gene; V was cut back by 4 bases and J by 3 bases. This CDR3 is CASSSSTSGGYNSPLHF. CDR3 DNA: TGTGCCAGCAGCTCCTCCACCTCAGGGGGCTATAATTCACCCCTCCACTTT.

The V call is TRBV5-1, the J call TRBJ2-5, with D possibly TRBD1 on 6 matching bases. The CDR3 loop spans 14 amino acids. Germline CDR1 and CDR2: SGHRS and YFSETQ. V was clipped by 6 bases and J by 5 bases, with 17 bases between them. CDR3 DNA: TGCGCCAGCACACGAGGGGGTCGGCAGGAGACCCAGTACTTC. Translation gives CASTRGGRQETQYF.

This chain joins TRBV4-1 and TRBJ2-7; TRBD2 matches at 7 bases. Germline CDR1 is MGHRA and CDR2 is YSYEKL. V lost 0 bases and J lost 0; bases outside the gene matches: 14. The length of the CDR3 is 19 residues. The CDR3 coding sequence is TGCGCCAGCAGCCAAGATTCGGGGGAACTAGCGAGAAGCTCCTACGAGCAGTACTTC. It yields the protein CASSQDSGELARSSYEQYF.

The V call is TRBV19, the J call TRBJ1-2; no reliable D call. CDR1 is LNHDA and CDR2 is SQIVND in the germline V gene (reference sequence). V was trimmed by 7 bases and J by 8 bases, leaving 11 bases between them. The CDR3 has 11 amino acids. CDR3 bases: TGTGCCAGTAATCCCCTTTACGGCTACACCTTC. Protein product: CASNPLYGYTF.

The CDR3 spells CASRRQGDQPQHF. CDR3 coding DNA: TGTGCCAGCAGAAGACAGGGGGATCAGCCCCAGCATTTT. V is TRBV6-5 and J is TRBJ1-5; TRBD1 matches at 9 bases. The germline V gene has CDR1 MNHEY and CDR2 SVGAGI. V lost 6 bases and J lost 5; bases outside the gene matches: 2. The CDR3 is made up of 13 amino acids.

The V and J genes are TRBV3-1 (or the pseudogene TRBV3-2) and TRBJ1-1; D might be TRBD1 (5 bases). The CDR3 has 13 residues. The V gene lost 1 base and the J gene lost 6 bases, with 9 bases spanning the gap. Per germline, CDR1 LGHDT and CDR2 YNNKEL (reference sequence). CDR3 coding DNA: TGTGCCAGCAGCCAAGGGGGGAGGCCTGAAGCTTTCTTT. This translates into CASSQGGRPEAFF.

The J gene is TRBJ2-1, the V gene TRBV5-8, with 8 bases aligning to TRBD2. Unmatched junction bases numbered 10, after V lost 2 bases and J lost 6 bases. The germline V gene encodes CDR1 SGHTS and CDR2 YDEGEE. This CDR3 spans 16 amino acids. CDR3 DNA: TGTGCCAGCAGCTTTGGACTAGCAATGCCCCCCAATGAGCAGTTCTTC. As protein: CASSFGLAMPPNEQFF.

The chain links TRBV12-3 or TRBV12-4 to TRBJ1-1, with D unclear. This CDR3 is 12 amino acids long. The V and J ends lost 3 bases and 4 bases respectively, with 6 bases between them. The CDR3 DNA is TGTGCCAGCAGTTTCGAATTCACTGAAGCTTTCTTT. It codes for CASSFEFTEAFF.

The CDR3, as DNA: TGTGCCAGCAGCTTAGGCTATGGCTACACCTTC. The encoded protein is CASSLGYGYTF. V is TRBV5-4 and J is TRBJ1-2; D unclear. The CDR3 runs 11 residues. Trimming shortened V by 2 bases and J by 4 bases, and 3 bases separated the two germline ends. Germline CDR1 SGHNT, CDR2 YYREEE (reference sequence).

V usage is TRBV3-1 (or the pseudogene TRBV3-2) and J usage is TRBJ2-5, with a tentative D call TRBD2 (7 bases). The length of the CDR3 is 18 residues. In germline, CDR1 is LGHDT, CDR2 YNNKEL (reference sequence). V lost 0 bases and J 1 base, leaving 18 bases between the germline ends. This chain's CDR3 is CASSQDGVGGGPQETQYF. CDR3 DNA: TGTGCCAGCAGCCAAGATGGGGTAGGGGGGGGCCCCCAAGAGACCCAGTACTTC.

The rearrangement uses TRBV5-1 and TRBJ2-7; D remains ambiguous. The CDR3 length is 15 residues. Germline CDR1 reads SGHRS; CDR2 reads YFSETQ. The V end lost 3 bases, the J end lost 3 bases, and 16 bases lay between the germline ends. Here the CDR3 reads CASSSPFDGVYEQYF. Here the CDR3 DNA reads TGCGCCAGCAGCTCCCCCTTCGATGGGGTCTACGAGCAGTACTTC. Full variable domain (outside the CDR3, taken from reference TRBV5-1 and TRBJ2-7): KAGVTQTPRYLIKTRGQQVTLSCSPISGHRSVSWYQQTPGQGLQFLFEYFSETQRNKGNFPGRFSGRQFSNSRSEMNVSTLELGDSALYLCASSSPFDGVYEQYFGPGTRLTVT.